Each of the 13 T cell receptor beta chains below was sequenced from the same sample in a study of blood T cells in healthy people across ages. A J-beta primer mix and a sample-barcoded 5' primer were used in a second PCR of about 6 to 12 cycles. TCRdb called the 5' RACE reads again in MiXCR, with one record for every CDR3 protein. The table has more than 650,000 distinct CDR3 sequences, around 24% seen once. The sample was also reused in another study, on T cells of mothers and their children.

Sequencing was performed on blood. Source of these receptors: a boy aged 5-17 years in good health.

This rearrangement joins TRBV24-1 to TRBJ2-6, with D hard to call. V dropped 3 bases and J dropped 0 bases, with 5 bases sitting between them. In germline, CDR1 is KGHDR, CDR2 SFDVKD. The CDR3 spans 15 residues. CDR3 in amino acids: CATSDGISGANVLTF. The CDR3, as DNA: TGTGCCACCAGTGATGGTATCTCTGGGGCCAACGTCCTGACTTTC.

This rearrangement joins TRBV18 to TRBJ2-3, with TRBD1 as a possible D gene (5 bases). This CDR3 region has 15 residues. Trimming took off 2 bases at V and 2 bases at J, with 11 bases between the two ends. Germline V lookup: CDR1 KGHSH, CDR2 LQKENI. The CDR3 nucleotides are TGTGCCAGCTCACCAGAAGGGGTTCCCACAGATACGCAGTATTTT. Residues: CASSPEGVPTDTQYF.

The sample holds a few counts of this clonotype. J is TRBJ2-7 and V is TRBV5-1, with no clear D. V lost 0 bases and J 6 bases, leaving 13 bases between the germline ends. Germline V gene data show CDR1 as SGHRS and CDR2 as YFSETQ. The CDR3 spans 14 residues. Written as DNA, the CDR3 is TGCGCCAGCAGCTTGGTTCCCCCCCCGGGCGAGCAGTACTTC. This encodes CASSLVPPPGEQYF.

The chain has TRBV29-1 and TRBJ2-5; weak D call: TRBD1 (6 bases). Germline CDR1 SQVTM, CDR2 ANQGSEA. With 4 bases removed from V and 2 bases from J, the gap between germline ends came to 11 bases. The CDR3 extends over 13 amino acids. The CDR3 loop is CSVVDSAQETQYF. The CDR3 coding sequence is TGCAGCGTTGTGGACAGCGCACAAGAGACCCAGTACTTC.

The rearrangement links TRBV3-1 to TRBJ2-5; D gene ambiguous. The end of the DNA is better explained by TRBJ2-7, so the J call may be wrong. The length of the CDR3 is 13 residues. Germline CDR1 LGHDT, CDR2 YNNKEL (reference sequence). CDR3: CASSPDGACEQYF. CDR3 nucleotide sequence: TGTGCCAGCAGCCCGGACGGAGCCTGCGAGCAGTACTTC.

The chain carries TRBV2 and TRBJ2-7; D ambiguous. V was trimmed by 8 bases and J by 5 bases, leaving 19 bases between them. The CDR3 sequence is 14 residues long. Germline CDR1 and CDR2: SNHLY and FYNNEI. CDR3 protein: CASQRQEMLDEQYF. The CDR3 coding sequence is TGTGCCAGCCAACGGCAGGAAATGCTAGACGAGCAGTACTTC.

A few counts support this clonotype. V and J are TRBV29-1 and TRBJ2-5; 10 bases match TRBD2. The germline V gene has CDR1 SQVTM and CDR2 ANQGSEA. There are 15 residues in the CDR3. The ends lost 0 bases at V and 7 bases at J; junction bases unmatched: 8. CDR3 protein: CSVEDRIAGGLTQYF. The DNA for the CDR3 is TGCAGCGTTGAAGATCGAATAGCGGGGGGATTGACCCAGTACTTC.

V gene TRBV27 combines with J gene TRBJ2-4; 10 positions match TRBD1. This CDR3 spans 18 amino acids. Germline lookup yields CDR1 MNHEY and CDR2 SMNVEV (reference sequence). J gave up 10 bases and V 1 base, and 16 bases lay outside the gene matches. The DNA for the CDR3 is TGTGCCAGCAGTTTATGGGGGAACCCGGGACAGGGGATGAGGATTCAGTACTTC. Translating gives CASSLWGNPGQGMRIQYF.

CDR3 region: CASSASGGPGEQYF. DNA of the CDR3: TGTGCCAGCAGCGCTAGCGGGGGGCCAGGCGAGCAGTACTTC. The chain combines TRBV2 with TRBJ2-7; 11 bases fit TRBD2. Germline trimming cut 6 bases from V and 6 bases from J; bases unmatched to any gene: 7. Per germline, CDR1 SNHLY and CDR2 FYNNEI. This CDR3 comprises 14 residues.

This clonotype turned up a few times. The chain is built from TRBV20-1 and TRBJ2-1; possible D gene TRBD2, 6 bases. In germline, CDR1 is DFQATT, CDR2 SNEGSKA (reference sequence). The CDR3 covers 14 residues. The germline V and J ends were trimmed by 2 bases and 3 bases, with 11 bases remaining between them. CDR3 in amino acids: CSARTRGIYNEQFF. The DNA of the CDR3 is TGCAGTGCTAGAACTCGCGGGATCTACAATGAGCAGTTCTTC.

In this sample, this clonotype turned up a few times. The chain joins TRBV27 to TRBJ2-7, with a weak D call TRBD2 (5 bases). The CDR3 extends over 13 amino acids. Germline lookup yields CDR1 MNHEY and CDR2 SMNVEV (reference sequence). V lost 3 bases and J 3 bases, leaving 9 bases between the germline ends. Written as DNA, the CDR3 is TGTGCCAGCAGTTTGGGGAGCGACTACGAGCAGTACTTC. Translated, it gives CASSLGSDYEQYF.

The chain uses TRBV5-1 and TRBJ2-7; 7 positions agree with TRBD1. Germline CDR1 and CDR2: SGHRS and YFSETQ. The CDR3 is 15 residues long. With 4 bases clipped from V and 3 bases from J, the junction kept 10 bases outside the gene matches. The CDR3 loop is CASSPVETGNYEQYF. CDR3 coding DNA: TGCGCCAGCAGCCCCGTAGAGACAGGGAACTACGAGCAGTACTTC.

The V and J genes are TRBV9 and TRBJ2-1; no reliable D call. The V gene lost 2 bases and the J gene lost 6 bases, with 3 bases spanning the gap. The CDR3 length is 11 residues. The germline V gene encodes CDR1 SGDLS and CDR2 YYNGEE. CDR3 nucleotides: TGTGCCAGCAGCGTTTCCAATGAGCAGTTCTTC. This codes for CASSVSNEQFF.